This T cell receptor (beta chain) was recorded in a study of spatial heterogeneity in lung cancer. Study as a whole: Fewer alpha-chain than beta-chain sequences were consistently detected.

This clonotype came up many times. Its target is not known. Time point of the sample: sample taken at primary tumor resection. Without sorting, whole RNA was sequenced from tumor, nontumor lung or frozen PBMC. The CDR3 runs 12 residues. The V gene lost 4 bases and the J gene lost 9 bases, with 10 bases spanning the gap. Per the germline V gene, CDR1 is KGHDR and CDR2 is SFDVKD. Each CDR3 protein gets one entry after TCRdb re-called the 5' RACE reads with MiXCR. The sample shows about 95,000 distinct CDR3 sequences, approximately 8.9% of them seen only once. Broader study findings: TCRs found ubiquitously expanded in tumor appeared in blood more at resection than at follow-up.

Sequencing was performed on PBMCs, taken at surgery. The chain uses TRBV24-1 and TRBJ2-3; D gene ambiguous. The clonotype originates from a male donor with early-stage non-small cell lung cancer. For the CDR3, the DNA is TGTGCCACCAGTGACCAACGGTGGACGCAGTATTTT. Its protein is CATSDQRWTQYF.